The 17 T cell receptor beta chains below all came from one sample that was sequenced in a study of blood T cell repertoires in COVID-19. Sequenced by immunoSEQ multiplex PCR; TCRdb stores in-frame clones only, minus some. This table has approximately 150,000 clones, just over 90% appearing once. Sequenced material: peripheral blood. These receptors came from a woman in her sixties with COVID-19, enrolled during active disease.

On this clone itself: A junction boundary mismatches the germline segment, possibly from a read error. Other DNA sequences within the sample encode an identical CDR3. The CDR3 DNA follows: TGCGCCAGCAGCTTTATGGCTGCCGGGGAGCTGTTTTTT. Amino acids: CASSFMAAGELFF. The chain employs TRBV7-2 and TRBJ2-2, with unresolved D. CDR3 length: 13 residues. The V gene's germline CDR1 is SGHTA and CDR2 FQGNSA.

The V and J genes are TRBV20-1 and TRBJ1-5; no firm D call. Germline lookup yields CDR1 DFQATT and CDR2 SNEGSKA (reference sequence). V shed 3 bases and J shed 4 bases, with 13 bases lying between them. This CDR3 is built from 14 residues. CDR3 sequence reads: CSASSRGLNQPQHF. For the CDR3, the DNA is TGCAGTGCTAGTAGCAGAGGCCTTAATCAGCCCCAGCATTTT.

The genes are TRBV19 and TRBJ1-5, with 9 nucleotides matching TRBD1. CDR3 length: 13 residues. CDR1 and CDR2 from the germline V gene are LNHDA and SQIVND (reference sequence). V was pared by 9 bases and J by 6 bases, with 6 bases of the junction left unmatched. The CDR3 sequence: CASRDRDFQPQHF. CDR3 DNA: TGTGCCAGCCGGGACAGGGATTTTCAGCCCCAGCATTTT.

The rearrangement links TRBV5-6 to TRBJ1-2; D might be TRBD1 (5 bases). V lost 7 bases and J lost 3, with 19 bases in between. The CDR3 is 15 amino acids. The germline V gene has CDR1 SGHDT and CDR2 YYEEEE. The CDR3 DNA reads TGTGCCAGCCAAGGTAGGGGAACACAACACTATGGCTACACCTTC. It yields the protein CASQGRGTQHYGYTF.

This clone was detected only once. As DNA, the CDR3 is TGTGCCAGCAGCCGCACCCGACTACAACAGGGGCCAGGAGAGACCCAGTACTTC. Its translation: CASSRTRLQQGPGETQYF. The chain recombines TRBV27 with TRBJ2-5; TRBD1 aligns across 7 bases. Losses at the gene ends were 6 bases for V and 4 bases for J; bases not matched to a gene: 20. Looked up from germline, CDR1 is MNHEY and CDR2 is SMNVEV (reference sequence). There are 18 residues in the CDR3.

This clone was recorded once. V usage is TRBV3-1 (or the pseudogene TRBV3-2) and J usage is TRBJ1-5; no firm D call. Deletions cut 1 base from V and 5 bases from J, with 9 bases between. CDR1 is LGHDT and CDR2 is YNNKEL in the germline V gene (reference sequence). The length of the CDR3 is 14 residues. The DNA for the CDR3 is TGTGCCAGCAGCCAAGGAACACCTTATCAGCCCCAGCATTTT. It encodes CASSQGTPYQPQHF.

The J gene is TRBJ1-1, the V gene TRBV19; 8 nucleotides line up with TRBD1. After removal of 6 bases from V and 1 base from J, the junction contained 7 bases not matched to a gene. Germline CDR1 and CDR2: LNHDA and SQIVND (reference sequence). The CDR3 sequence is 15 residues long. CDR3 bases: TGTGCCAGTAGACACTCGGGGACAGGGAACACTGAAGCTTTCTTT. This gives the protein CASRHSGTGNTEAFF.

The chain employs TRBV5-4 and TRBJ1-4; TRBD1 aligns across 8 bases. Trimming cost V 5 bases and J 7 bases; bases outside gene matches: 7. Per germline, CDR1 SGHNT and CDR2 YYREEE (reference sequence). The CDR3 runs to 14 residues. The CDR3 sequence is CASRRTGTGEKLFF. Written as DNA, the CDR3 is TGTGCCAGCAGACGGACAGGGACGGGTGAAAAACTGTTTTTT. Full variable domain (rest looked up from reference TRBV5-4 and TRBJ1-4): ETGVTQSPTHLIKTRGQQVTLRCSSQSGHNTVSWYQQALGQGPQFIFQYYREEENGRGNFPPRFSGLQFPNYSSELNVNALELDDSALYLCASRRTGTGEKLFFGSGTQLSVL.

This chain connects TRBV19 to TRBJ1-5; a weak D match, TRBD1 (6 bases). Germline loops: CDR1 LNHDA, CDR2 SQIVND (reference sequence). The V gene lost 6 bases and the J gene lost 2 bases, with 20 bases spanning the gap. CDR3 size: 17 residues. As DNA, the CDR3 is TGTGCCAGTAGCACTAGGGCAGGGGCAGGGGGCAATCAGCCCCAGCATTTT. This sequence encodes CASSTRAGAGGNQPQHF.

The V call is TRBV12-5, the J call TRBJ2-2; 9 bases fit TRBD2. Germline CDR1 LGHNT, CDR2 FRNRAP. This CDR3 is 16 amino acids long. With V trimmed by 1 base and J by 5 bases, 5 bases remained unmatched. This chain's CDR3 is CASGLGPSGVTGELFF. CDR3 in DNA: TGTGCTAGTGGTTTGGGTCCTAGCGGGGTTACCGGGGAGCTGTTTTTT.

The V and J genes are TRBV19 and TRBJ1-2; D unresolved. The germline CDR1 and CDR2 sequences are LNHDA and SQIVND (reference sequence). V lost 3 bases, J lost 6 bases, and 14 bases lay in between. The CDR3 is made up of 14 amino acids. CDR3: CASSIWTGRDGYTF. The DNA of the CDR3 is TGTGCCAGTAGTATCTGGACTGGGCGAGATGGCTACACCTTC.

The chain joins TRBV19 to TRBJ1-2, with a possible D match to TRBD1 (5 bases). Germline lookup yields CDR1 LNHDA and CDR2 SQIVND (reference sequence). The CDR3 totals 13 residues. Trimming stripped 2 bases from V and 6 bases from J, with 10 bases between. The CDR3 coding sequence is TGTGCCAGTAGTATAATGGGGGGGGATGGCTACACCTTC. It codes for CASSIMGGDGYTF.

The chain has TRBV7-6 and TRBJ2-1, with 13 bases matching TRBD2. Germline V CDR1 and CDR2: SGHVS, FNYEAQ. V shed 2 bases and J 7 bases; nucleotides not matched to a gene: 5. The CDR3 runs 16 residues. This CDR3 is CASSLPLGLAGNEQFF. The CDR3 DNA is TGTGCCAGCAGCTTACCCCTGGGACTAGCGGGGAATGAGCAGTTCTTC.

CDR3 sequence: CASSQGQGDSPLHF. The CDR3, as DNA: TGCGCCAGCAGCCAGGGACAGGGGGATTCACCCCTCCACTTT. This sequence joins TRBV4-3 and TRBJ1-6; 11 positions agree with TRBD1. Unmatched junction bases numbered 0, after V lost 3 bases and J lost 8 bases. Germline CDR1 is LGHNA and CDR2 is YSLEER. The CDR3 sequence is 14 residues long.

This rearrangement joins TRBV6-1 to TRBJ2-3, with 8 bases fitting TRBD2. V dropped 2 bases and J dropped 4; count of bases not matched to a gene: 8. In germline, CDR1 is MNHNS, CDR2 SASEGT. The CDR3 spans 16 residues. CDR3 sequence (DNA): TGTGCCAGCAGTGAAAGCACGGGGGGGATTGCAGATACGCAGTATTTT. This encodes CASSESTGGIADTQYF.

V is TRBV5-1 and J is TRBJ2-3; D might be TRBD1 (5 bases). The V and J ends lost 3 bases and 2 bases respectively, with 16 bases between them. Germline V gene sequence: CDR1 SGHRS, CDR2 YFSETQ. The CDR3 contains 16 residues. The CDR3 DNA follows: TGCGCCAGCAGCTCCTGGGGCGAAACCTACACAGATACGCAGTATTTT. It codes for CASSSWGETYTDTQYF.

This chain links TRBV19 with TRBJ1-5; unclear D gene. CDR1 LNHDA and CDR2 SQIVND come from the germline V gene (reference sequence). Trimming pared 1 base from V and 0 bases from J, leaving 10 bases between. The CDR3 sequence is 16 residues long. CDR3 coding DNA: TGTGCCAGTAGTATAGCGGGGTCCTCTAGCAATCAGCCCCAGCATTTT. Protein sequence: CASSIAGSSSNQPQHF.